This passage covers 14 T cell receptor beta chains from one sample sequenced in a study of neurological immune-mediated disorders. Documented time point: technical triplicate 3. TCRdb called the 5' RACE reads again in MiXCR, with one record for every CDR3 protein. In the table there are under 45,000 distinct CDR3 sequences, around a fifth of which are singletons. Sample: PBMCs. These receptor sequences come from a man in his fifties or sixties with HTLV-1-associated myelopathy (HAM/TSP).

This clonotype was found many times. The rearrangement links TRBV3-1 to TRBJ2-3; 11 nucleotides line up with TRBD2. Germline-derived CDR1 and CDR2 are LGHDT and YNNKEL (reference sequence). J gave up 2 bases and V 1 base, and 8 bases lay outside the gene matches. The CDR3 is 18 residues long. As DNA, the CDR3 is TGTGCCAGCAGCCAAGCTAGCGGGAGGACCAGCCTCACAGATACGCAGTATTTT. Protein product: CASSQASGRTSLTDTQYF.

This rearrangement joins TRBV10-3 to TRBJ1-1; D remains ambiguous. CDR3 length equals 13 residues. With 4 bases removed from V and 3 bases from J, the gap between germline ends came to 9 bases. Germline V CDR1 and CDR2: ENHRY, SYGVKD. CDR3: CAISASADTEAFF. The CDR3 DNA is TGTGCCATCAGTGCCTCCGCGGACACTGAAGCTTTCTTT.

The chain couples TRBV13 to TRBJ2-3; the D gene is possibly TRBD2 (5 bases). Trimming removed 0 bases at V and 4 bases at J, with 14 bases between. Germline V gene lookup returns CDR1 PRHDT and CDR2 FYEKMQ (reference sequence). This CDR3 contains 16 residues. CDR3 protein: CASSLGGYRGADTQYF. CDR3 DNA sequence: TGTGCCAGCAGCTTAGGGGGATACCGGGGAGCAGATACGCAGTATTTT. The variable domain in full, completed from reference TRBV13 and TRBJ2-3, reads AAGVIQSPRHLIKEKRETATLKCYPIPRHDTVYWYQQGPGQDPQFLISFYEKMQSDKGSIPDRFSAQQFSDYHSELNMSSLELGDSALYFCASSLGGYRGADTQYFGPGTRLTVL.

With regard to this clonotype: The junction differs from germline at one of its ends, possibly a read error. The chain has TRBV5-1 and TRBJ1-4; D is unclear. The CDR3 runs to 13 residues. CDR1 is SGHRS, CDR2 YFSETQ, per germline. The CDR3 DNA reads TGCGCCAGCAGTTTGGTTCCTAATGAAAAACTGTTTTTT. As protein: CASSLVPNEKLFF. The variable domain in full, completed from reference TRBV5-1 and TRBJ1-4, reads KAGVTQTPRYLIKTRGQQVTLSCSPISGHRSVSWYQQTPGQGLQFLFEYFSETQRNKGNFPGRFSGRQFSNSRSEMNVSTLELGDSALYLCASSLVPNEKLFFGSGTQLSVL.

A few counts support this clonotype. DNA of the CDR3: TGTGCCAGCAGCCAAGGACAGGGCCTCTACGAGCAGTACTTC. It translates to CASSQGQGLYEQYF. The V and J genes are TRBV14 and TRBJ2-7; 7 bases map to TRBD1. CDR3 length equals 14 residues. CDR1 and CDR2 (germline): SGHDN, FVKESK. Unmatched junction bases numbered 3, after V lost 1 base and J lost 3 bases.

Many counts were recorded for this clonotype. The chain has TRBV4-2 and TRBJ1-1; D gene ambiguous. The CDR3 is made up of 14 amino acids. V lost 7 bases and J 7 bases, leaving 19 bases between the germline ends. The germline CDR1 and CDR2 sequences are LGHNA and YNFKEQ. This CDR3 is CASTTETRTGEAFF. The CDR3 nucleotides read TGTGCCAGCACCACTGAAACTAGGACGGGTGAAGCTTTCTTT.

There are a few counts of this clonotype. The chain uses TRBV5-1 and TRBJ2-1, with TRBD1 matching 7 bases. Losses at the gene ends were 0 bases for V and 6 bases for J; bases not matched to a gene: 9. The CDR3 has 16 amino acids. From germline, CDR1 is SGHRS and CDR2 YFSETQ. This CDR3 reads CASSLDQQGYGNEQFF. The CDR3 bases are TGCGCCAGCAGCTTGGACCAACAGGGGTACGGCAATGAGCAGTTCTTC.

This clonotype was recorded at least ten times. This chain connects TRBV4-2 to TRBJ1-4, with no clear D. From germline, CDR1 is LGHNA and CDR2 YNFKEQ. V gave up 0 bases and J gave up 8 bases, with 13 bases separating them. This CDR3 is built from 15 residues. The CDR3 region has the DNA TGTGCCAGCAGCCAAGATTATTGGTCAACGGAAAAACTGTTTTTT. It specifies CASSQDYWSTEKLFF.

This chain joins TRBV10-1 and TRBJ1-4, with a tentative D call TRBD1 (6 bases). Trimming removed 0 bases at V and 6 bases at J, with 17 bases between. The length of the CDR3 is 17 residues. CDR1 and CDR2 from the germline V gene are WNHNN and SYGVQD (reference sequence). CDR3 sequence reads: CASSESGGGPHHEKLFF. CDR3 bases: TGCGCCAGCAGTGAGTCGGGGGGGGGGCCGCACCATGAAAAACTGTTTTTT.

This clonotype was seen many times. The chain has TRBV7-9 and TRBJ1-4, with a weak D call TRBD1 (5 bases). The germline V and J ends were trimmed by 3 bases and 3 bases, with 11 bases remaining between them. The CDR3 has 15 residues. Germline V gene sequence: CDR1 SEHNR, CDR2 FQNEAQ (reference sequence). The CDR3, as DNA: TGTGCCAGCAGCTTGGACACCATTGCTAATGAAAAACTGTTTTTT. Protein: CASSLDTIANEKLFF.

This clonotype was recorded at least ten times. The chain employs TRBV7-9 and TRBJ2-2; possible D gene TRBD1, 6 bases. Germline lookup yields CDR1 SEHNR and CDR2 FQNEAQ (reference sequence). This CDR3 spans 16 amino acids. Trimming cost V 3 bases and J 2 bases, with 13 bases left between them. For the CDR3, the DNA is TGTGCCAGCAGCTTTTCCGGGACATTCAACACCGGGGAGCTGTTTTTT. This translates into CASSFSGTFNTGELFF.

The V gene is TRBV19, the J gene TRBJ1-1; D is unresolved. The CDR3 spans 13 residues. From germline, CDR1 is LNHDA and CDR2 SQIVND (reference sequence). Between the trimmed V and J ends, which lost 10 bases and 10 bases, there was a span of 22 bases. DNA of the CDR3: TGTGCCACCCGACCGGGAACTGGCTGGGGAGCTTTCTTT. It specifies CATRPGTGWGAFF.

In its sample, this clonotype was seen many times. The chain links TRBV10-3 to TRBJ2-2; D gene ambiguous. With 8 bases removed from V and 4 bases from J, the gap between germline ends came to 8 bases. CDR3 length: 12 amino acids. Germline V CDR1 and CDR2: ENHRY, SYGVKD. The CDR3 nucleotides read TGTGCCATCCGGGCAAGCACCGGGGAGCTGTTTTTT. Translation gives CAIRASTGELFF.

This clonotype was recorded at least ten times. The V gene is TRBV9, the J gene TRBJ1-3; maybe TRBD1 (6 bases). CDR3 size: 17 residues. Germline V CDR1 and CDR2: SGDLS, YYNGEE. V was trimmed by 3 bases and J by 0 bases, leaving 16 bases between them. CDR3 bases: TGTGCCAGCAGCGCGACACAGGGATTTCACTCTGGAAACACCATATATTTT. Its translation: CASSATQGFHSGNTIYF.